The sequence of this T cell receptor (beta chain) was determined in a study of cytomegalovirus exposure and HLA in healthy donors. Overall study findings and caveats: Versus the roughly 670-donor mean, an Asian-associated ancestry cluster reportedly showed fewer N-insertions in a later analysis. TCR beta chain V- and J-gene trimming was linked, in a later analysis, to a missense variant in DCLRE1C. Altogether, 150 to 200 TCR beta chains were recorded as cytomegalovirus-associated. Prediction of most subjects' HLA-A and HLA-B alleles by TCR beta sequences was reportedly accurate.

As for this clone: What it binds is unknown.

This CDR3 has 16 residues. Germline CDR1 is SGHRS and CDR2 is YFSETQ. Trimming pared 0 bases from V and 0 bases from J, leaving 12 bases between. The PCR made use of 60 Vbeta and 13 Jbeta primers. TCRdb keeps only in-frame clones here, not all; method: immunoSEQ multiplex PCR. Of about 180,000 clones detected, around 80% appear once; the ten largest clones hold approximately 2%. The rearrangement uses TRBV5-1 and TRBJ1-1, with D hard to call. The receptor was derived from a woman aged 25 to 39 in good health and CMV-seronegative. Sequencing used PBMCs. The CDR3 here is CASSLALPGVNTEAFF. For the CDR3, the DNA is TGCGCCAGCAGCTTGGCCCTTCCCGGGGTGAACACTGAAGCTTTCTTT.